This TCR beta chain comes out of a study of cytomegalovirus exposure and HLA in healthy donors. Overall study: The Caucasian-associated ancestry cluster held over 65% of some 420 genotyped donors.

Study-level findings and limits: The study recorded fewer than 200 TCR beta chains that were cytomegalovirus-associated. Under in vitro conditions, a few CMV-associated chains were confirmed as specific for CMV antigens. Reportedly, HLA-A and HLA-B alleles of most subjects were accurately predicted from TCR beta.

PCR involved 60 Vbeta and 13 Jbeta primers. The assay was immunoSEQ multiplex PCR, and TCRdb's table has in-frame clones only and misses some. The sample includes about 100,000 clones, roughly 75% seen only once; the top ten take 12% to 15%. With respect to this clone: Its target is unknown.

This CDR3 has 15 residues. Between the trimmed V and J ends, which lost 1 base and 5 bases, there was a span of 14 bases. Germline V gives CDR1 SGDLS, CDR2 YYNGEE. The sample taken for sequencing was PBMCs. The chain carries TRBV9 and TRBJ2-3, with D possibly being TRBD2 (7 bases). This sequence originates from a male donor in good health and CMV-seropositive. CDR3 in DNA: TGTGCCAGCAGCGTACGGGGGGCCAGGGGAGATACGCAGTATTTT. Its protein product is CASSVRGARGDTQYF.